This paragraph reports one T cell receptor beta chain. This specimen belongs to a study of blood T cell repertoires in COVID-19. Study summary: Donors in the United States, Italy and Spain gave samples during acute or convalescent COVID-19. In each case, the material was cDNA or gDNA derived from T cells, B-cell-depleted T cells, or PBMCs.

In the original analysis: Amplification with reference gene primers provided the estimates of nucleated cell counts. Sequenced by immunoSEQ multiplex PCR; TCRdb stores in-frame clones only, minus some. The V and J calls and clone size were taken over from that table, and D and trimming were inferred from the DNA. The sample carries 270,000 or so clones, about 83% recorded once. The CDR3 consists of 11 residues. Germline CDR1 SGHNT, CDR2 YYREEE (reference sequence). Sequencing was done on a sample of peripheral blood. The V call is TRBV5-4, the J call TRBJ2-3, with TRBD1 identical over 8 bases. The clonotype was recovered from a woman between 50 and 59 years old who had recovered from COVID-19. The CDR3 here is CGAGGKDTQYF. The CDR3 region has the DNA TGTGGTGCAGGGGGCAAAGATACGCAGTATTTT.